The 3 T cell receptor beta chains below were found in one sample sequenced in a study of OX40 agonist ivuxolimab in advanced cancers. Profiled with immunoSEQ multiplex PCR; TCRdb holds only in-frame clones, not every one. The table lists some 96,000 clones, about nine tenths of them singletons. Sequences were derived from CD4+ or CD8+ T cells sorted from blood, sampled in a trial of the OX40 agonist ivuxolimab. The source is an adult with an advanced solid tumor such as melanoma, head and neck, liver or kidney cancer.

The CDR3 DNA sequence: TGTGCCAGCAGCCCTCAGGGGGCTCGAGGCTACACCTTC. Translation: CASSPQGARGYTF. This chain joins TRBV27 and TRBJ1-2; 8 nucleotides line up with TRBD1. The germline CDR1 and CDR2 sequences are MNHEY and SMNVEV (reference sequence). Trimming at V came to 6 bases and at J to 8 bases, leaving 8 bases not matched to a gene. This CDR3 is built from 13 residues.

CDR3 protein: CASSLAGGLAGPNSYNEQFF. DNA of the CDR3: TGCGCCAGCAGCTTGGCGGGGGGACTAGCGGGGCCCAACTCCTACAATGAGCAGTTCTTC. J is TRBJ2-1 and V is TRBV5-1, with 13 bases aligning to TRBD2. The germline CDR1 and CDR2 sequences are SGHRS and YFSETQ. After removal of 0 bases from V and 0 bases from J, the junction contained 9 bases not matched to a gene. This CDR3 comprises 20 residues.

This chain joins TRBV5-1 and TRBJ1-4, with a weak D call TRBD1 (6 bases). CDR1 is SGHRS and CDR2 is YFSETQ in the germline V gene. CDR3 length: 15 amino acids. The ends were cut back, 3 bases at V and 4 bases at J, with 13 bases in the middle. Written as DNA, the CDR3 is TGCGCCAGCAGCTCCTCGGGACACGGTAATGAAAAACTGTTTTTT. Translated: CASSSSGHGNEKLFF.